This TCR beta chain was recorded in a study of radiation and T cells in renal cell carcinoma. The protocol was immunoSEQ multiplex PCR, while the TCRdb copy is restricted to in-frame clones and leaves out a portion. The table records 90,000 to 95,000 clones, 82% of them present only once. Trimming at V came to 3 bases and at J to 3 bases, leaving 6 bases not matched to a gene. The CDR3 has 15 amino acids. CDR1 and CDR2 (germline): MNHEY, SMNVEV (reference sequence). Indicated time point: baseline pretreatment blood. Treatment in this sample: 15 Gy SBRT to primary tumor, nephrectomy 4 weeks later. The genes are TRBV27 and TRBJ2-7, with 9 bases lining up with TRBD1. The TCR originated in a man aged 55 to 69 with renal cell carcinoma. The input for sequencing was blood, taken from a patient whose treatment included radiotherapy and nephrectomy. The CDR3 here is CASSFQDRGGYEQYF. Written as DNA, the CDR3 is TGTGCCAGCAGTTTCCAGGACAGGGGAGGCTACGAGCAGTACTTC.